This entry describes one TCR beta chain. The sample holds many counts of this clonotype. Its target antigen remains unknown. Nothing much larger sits one base from this clone, and base qualities are not available. No patient had a history of other malignancies or prior chemotherapy or radiotherapy, and all had node-negative disease on CT and PET/CT. At each of two time points, 4.5 to 7 milliliters of peripheral venous blood were collected in EDTA tubes. Ficoll-Paque Plus density-gradient centrifugation was used to isolate PBMCs. Samples were stored at -80°C immediately after collection until analysis. The data are from a study of prognosis after radiotherapy for stage I lung cancer (TCRdb year 2021). Background for the entire study: Between early 2018 and January 2019, under 20 stage I NSCLC patients were enrolled in Nanjing, China. Enrolled patients comprised roughly 13 with newly diagnosed primary stage I lung tumors and several with oligometastatic NSCLC after surgical resection of the primary tumor. All patients were regarded as medically inoperable, because of comorbidities in about a dozen patients and refusal of surgery in several patients. The cohort included about twelve men and about six women, with a median age of almost 75 years and a range of about 53 to 95 years. Roughly 12 patients had adenocarcinoma and over five had squamous cell carcinoma as the tumor histology. SBRT was delivered in 3 to 5 fractions with a biologically effective dose of at least 100 Gy, and image-guided IMRT or VMAT was used for delivery. No patient received concurrent therapy alongside SBRT. Distant metastases were developed by four of the 19 patients after SBRT, at a median of roughly 7 months, whereas no significant progression was observed in the other 15 patients. Peripheral blood TCR beta repertoires were profiled in stage I NSCLC patients before and after stereotactic body radiotherapy, and the repertoires were related to distant failure. For each of the approximately 19 patients, one blood sample was taken before SBRT and one after, so the study sequenced around 40 samples in total.

Here is what the overall study found, with its caveats: Whether the expanded TCR clones were tumor-specific was not determined. The study was limited by its small cohort and short follow-up, and the findings require independent validation. None of the reported P values were adjusted for multiple comparisons. Post-SBRT Shannon entropy and its change from baseline were lower in patients who developed distant metastases; baseline Shannon entropy was not associated with metastases. After SBRT, the count of unique TCR clones dropped from a median of roughly 9,700 beforehand to roughly 6,800 afterward (Wilcoxon paired P=0.011). TRBV and TRBJ usage frequencies reportedly differed by metastasis status, in two V genes at baseline and in roughly ten V and two J genes after SBRT.

From the germline V gene (reference sequence), CDR1 is SEHNR and CDR2 is FQNEAQ. Including cysteine and phenylalanine, the CDR3 has 18 amino acids. Left in the record is the CDR3 DNA by itself, 54 bases read in frame from the first base. Trimming takes 2 bases off V and 2 bases off J; junction bases not matched to a gene: 12. Two rounds of multiplex PCR on genomic DNA were used to amplify the TCR beta CDR3 region. In the first PCR round, primers specific to each TRBV and TRBJ gene were used, and the primer sequences were filed in Chinese patent CN105087789A. Universal primers were used in the second round of PCR. The Roche High Pure PCR Template Preparation Kit was used to extract genomic DNA from frozen PBMCs. Paired-end sequencing with 151 bp reads was performed on the libraries using an Illumina HiSeq 3000. In the original analysis: CutAdapt was used to remove raw reads lacking the multiplex PCR primer sequences. PEAR was used to merge high-quality paired reads into contigs. By alignment to reference sequences, MiXCR assigned TRB V, D and J gene segments to each contig. To remove sequencing errors, CDR3 sequences were clustered according to base quality and sequence similarity. Diversity was measured as Shannon entropy normalized by the natural log of productive TCR sequence number. Clonality was computed as one minus the ratio of Shannon entropy to the natural log of the number of unique clonotypes. Using the Youden index from ROC curves, the researchers picked the repertoire-metric cut-offs for progression-free survival, and all analyses were carried out in R 3.5.3. The public reads were run again by TCRdb, first through fastp at Q25 and then through MiXCR, and only productive beta chains were kept. Rows with one shared CDR3 protein collapse into an entry with the most common genes and DNA. TCRdb's processing, not the authors' own work, is the source of the V and J calls. In all, the sample holds around 25,000 distinct CDR3 sequences, and approximately 35% of those were seen once. The biggest ten clones account for over 50% of the sample.

The chain is encoded by TRBV7-9 joined to TRBJ2-5, with 9 junctional bases fitting TRBD2. This specimen was PBMCs, taken before or after stereotactic body radiation therapy (not recorded which). The TCR comes from a donor over 45 with non-small cell lung cancer. The bases read TGTGCCAGCAGCTTATTGACAAATGGACTAGCGAAACAAGAGACCCAGTACTTC. This is translated as CASSLLTNGLAKQETQYF. The CDR3 plus the reference TRBV7-9 and TRBJ2-5 genes for the other parts give the full variable domain: DTGVSQNPRHKITKRGQNVTFRCDPISEHNRLYWYRQTLGQGPEFLTYFQNEAQLEKSRLLSDRFSAERPKGSFSTLEIQRTEQGDSAMYLCASSLLTNGLAKQETQYFGPGTRLLVL.